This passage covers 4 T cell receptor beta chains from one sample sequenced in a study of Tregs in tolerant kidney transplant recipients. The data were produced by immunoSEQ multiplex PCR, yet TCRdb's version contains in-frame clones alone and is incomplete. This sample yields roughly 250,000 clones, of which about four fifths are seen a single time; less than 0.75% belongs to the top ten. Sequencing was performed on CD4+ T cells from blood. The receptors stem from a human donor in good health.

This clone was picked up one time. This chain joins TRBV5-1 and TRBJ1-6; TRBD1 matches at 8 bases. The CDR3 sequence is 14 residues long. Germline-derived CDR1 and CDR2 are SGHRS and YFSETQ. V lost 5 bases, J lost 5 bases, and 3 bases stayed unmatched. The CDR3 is CASSQGADNSPLHF. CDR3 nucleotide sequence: TGCGCCAGCAGTCAGGGGGCAGATAATTCACCCCTCCACTTT.

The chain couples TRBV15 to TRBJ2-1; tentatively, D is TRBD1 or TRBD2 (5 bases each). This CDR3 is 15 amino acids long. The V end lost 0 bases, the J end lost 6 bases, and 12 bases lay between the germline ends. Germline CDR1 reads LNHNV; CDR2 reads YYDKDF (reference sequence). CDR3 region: CATSRDGTGSNEQFF. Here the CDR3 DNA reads TGTGCCACCAGCAGAGATGGGACCGGGTCCAATGAGCAGTTCTTC.

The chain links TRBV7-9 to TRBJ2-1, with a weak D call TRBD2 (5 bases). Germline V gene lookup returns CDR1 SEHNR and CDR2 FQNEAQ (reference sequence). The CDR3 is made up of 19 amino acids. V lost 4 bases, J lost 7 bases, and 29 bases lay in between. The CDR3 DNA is TGTGCCAGCAGCTCCGAGAGGGCGGGTTTGGTAGCGCCGAGAAATGAGCAGTTCTTC. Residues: CASSSERAGLVAPRNEQFF.

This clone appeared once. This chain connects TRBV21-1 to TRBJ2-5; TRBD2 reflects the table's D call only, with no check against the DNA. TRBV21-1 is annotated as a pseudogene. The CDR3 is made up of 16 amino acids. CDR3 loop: CASSKARGTPQETQYF. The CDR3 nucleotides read TGTGCCAGCAGCAAAGCCCGGGGGACCCCCCAAGAGACCCAGTACTTC.